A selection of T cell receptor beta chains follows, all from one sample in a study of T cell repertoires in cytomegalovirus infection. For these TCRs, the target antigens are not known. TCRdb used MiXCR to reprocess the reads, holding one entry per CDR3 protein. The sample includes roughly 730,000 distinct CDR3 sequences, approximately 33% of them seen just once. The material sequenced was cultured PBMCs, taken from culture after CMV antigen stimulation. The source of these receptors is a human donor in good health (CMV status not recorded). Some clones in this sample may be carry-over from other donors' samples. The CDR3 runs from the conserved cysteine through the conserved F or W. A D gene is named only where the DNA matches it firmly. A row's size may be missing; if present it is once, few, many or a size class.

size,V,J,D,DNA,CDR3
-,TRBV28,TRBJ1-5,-,TGTGCCAGCAGTCTCCCCGGACGGGATGAAGGCAATCAGCCCCAGCATTTT,CASSLPGRDEGNQPQHF
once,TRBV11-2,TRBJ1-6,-,TGTGCCAGCAGCTCGTATTCACCCCTCCACTTT,CASSSYSPLHF
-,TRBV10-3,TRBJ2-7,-,TGTGCCATCAGTGATCCTACCCGTTACGAGCAGTACTTC,CAISDPTRYEQYF
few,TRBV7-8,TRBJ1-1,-,TGTGCCAGCAGCTTACTCGTTGGGGGTGAAGCTTTCTTT,CASSLLVGGEAFF
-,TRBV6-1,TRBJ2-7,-,TGTGCCAGCAGTGAAGACAGGGAGTTAGAGCAGTACTTC,CASSEDRELEQYF
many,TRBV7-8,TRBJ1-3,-,TGTGCCAGCAGCTTGTTAGTCTCTGGAAACACCATATATTTT,CASSLLVSGNTIYF
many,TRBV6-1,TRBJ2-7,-,TGTGCCAGCAGTGTATATGGGACGTCCTACGAGCAGTACTTC,CASSVYGTSYEQYF
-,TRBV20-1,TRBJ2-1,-,TGCAGTGCTAGTGCCGACGGTTCCTACAATGAGCAGTTCTTC,CSASADGSYNEQFF
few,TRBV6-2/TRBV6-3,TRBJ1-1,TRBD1,TGTGCCAGCAGTTCACCCTACCGGGACAGTACCCCTGAAGCTTTCTTT,CASSSPYRDSTPEAFF
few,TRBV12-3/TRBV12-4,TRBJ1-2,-,TGTGCCAGCAGTCCACGACTCTATGGCTACACCTTC,CASSPRLYGYTF
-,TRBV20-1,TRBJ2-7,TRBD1,TGCAGTGCTAGAGATCACCAGGGGGCGAACTACGAGCAGTACTTC,CSARDHQGANYEQYF
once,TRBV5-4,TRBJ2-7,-,TGTGCCAGCAGCTTGGACAGGGAGCCACGCGGCGAGCAGTACTTC,CASSLDREPRGEQYF
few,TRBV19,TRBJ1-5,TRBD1,TGTGCCAGTAGTGCCGGGACAGGGGGCTTAATGAATCAGCCCCAGCATTTT,CASSAGTGGLMNQPQHF
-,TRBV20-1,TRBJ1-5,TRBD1,TGCAGTCCCGGGACAGGGGAGGAGCCCCAGCATTTT,CSPGTGEEPQHF
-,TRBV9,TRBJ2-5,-,TGTGCCAGCAGCGTAGGGGGTCATGGGGCCCAGTACTTC,CASSVGGHGAQYF
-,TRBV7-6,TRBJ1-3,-,TGTGCCAGCAGCCAACACTCTGGAAACACCATATATTTT,CASSQHSGNTIYF
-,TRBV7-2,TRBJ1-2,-,TGTGCCAGCAGCTTGGGCAGCTATAACTATGGCTACACCTTC,CASSLGSYNYGYTF
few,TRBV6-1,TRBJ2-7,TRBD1,TGTGCCACCATCGGGACAGGGGGAAACGAGCAGTACTTC,CATIGTGGNEQYF
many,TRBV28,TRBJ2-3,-,TGTGCCAGCAGTTCGTTGGCCACAGATACGCAGTATTTT,CASSSLATDTQYF
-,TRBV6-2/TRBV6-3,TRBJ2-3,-,TGTGCCAGCAGTTACTCGACAGGCCATGAAGAAGATACGCAGTATTTT,CASSYSTGHEEDTQYF
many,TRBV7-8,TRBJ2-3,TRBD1,TGTGCCAGCAGCCCCCAGGGGGGCACAGATACGCAGTATTTT,CASSPQGGTDTQYF
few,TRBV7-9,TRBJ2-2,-,TGTGCCAGCAGCTTAGGCCAGAGGTTTGGTGACACCGGGGAGCTGTTTTTT,CASSLGQRFGDTGELFF
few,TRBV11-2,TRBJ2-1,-,TGTGCCAGCAGCTCAGTAGCCGTGGAGCAGTTCTTC,CASSSVAVEQFF
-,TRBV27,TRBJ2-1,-,TGTGCCAGCACGACACGTGTGGGGTTCTACAATGAGCAGTTCTTC,CASTTRVGFYNEQFF
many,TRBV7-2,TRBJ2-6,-,TGTGCCAGCAGCCGCCGACCCTCTGGGGCCAACGTCCTGACTTTC,CASSRRPSGANVLTF
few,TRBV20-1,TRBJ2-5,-,TGCAGTGCCCCCGGGCTAGCGGAGACCCAGTACTTC,CSAPGLAETQYF
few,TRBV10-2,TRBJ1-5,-,TGCGCCAGCAGTGAGGGGGGGGGATGGCCCCAGCATTTT,CASSEGGGWPQHF
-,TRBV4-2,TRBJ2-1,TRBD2,TGTGCCAGCAGCCAAGATAGGACGGCGGGGGGCACCGATGAGCAGTTCTTC,CASSQDRTAGGTDEQFF
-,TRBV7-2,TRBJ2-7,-,TGTGCCAGCAGCTTAGACGCTAGCGTAACCTACGAGCAGTACTTC,CASSLDASVTYEQYF
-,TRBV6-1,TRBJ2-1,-,TGTGCCAGCAGCGTGTTGGGGGGGGGCCGTGATGAGCAGTTCTTC,CASSVLGGGRDEQFF
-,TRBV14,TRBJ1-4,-,TGTGCCAGCAGCCCCCCGCAGGGCCTGGCAACTAATGAAAAACTGTTTTTT,CASSPPQGLATNEKLFF
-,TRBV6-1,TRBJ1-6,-,TGTGCCAGCAGCCGATCGACAGGATCTCTTTCACCCCTCCACTTT,CASSRSTGSLSPLHF
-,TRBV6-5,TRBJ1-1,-,TGTGCCAGCAGTTACGGTAGGGCAGGGGAGACTGAAGCTTTCTTT,CASSYGRAGETEAFF
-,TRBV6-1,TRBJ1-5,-,TGTGCCAGCAGTGAGGACTCCTGGGGCAATCAGCCCCAGCATTTT,CASSEDSWGNQPQHF
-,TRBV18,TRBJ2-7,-,TGTGCCAGCTCACGACCCGAGGGCCCCCACGAGCAGTACTTC,CASSRPEGPHEQYF